The T cell receptor beta chain under discussion was sequenced for a study of blood T cell repertoires in COVID-19. About the research overall: T cells, B-cell-depleted T cells, or PBMCs supplied cDNA or gDNA.

This clone was picked up one time. Germline V CDR1 and CDR2: SGHTA, FQGNSA. Trimming removed 1 base at V and 5 bases at J, with 12 bases between. The CDR3 runs to 15 residues. The data were produced by immunoSEQ multiplex PCR, yet TCRdb's version contains in-frame clones alone and is incomplete. The sample records around 67,000 clones, approximately 86% being singletons. This chain joins TRBV7-2 and TRBJ2-1; D unclear. Input material: peripheral blood. The TCR comes from a man older than 75 with active COVID-19. The DNA for the CDR3 is TGTGCCAGCAGCTTAGTCTCTGGCGGTAACAATGAGCAGTTCTTC. Protein product: CASSLVSGGNNEQFF.